Below, one T cell receptor beta chain is given with its context. A clone one base away is much larger, so this may be a read error. Trimming removed 6 bases from V and 10 bases from J, with 16 bases in between. This CDR3 is built from 14 residues. Germline V gives CDR1 WNHNN, CDR2 SYGVQD (reference sequence). This sample was included in a study of glioma-infiltrating T cells. TCR alpha and beta CDR3 regions were amplified from RNA using iRepertoire nested multiplex PCR. One entry per CDR3 protein, called by TCRdb with MiXCR from the multiplex PCR reads. In the table there are over 2,500 distinct CDR3 sequences, 35% to 45% of which are singletons.

Material for sequencing was glioma tissue, nonneoplastic brain tissue, or PBMCs (not recorded which). This sequence originates from a human donor with low-grade glioma or glioblastoma, undergoing nonglioma brain surgery, or in good health (not recorded which). This chain joins TRBV10-1 and TRBJ1-6; TRBD1 might be the D (5 bases). The CDR3 loop is CASRRRGRGSPLHF. The DNA for the CDR3 is TGCGCCAGCAGGCGACGGGGACGGGGATCACCCCTCCACTTT.